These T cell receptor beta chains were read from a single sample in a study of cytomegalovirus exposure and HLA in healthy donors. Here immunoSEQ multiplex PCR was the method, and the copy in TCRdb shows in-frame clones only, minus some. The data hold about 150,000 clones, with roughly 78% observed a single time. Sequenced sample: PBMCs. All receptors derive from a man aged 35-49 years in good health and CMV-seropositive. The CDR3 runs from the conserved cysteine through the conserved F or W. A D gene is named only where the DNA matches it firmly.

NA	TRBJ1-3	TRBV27	CASSFLGGSGNTIYF
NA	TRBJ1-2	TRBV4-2	CASSQDLRDFGYGYTF
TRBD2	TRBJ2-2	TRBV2	CASRRTSDGELFF
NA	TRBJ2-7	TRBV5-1	CASSLAGGPYEQYF
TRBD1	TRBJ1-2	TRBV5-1	CASSLSGQGAQNYGYTF
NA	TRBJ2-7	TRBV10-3	CAISVRDSKDEQYF
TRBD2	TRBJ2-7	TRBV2	CASKGSREASMAQYF
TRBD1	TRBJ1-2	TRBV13	CASSLVGTGTRGGYTF
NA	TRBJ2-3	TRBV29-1	CSVEDRRSGLTTDTQYF
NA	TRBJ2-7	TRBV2	CASRAGSSYEQYF
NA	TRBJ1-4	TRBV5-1	CASSLGTGATNEKLFF
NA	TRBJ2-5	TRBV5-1	CASGAQETQYF
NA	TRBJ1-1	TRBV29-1	CSVEGRRYLNTEAFF
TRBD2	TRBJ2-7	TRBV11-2	CASSLLIGASGKYEQYF
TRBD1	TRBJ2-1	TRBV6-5	CASRAGTANNEQFF
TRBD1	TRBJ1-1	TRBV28	CASSPPGQGRTEAFF
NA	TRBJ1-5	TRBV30	CAWSVPGGWGQPQHF
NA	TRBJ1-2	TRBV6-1	CASLPGPGALAGYTF
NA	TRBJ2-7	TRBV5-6	CASSLTMTYEQYF
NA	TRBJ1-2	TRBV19	CASSIEGHQGIGYTF
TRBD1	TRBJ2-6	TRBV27	CASSLRSTGSGANVLTF
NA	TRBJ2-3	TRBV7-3	CASSLTFARGGTDTQYF
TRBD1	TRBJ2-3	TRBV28	CASGFRQGVTDTQYF
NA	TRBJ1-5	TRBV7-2	CASSPYNQPQHF
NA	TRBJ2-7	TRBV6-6	CASSLGAGAAYEQYF
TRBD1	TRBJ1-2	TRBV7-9	CASSSSVDRDGYTF
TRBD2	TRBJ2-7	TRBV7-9	CASIREVPPYEQYF
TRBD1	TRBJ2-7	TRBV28	CASSFGTGGAGYEQYF
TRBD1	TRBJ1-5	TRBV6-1	CATTGQGTHQPQHF
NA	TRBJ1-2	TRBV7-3	CASSLKADSNYGYTF
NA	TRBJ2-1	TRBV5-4	CASSLAGGWRGGYNEQFF
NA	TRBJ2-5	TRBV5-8	CASSGRDREETQYF
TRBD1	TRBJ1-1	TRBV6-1	CASIPGQGEVTEAFF
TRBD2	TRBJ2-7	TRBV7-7	CASSLLIAGGQDEQYF
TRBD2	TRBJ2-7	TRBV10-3	CAISATGTSYEQYF
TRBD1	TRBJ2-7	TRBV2	CASSRDRGSYEQYF
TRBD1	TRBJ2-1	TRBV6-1	CASSARRQGYSNEQFF
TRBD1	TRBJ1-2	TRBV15	CATSTLGDRATINYGYTF
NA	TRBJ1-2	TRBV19	CASSTLDSYGYTF
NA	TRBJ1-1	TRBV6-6	CASGTRGRNTEAFF
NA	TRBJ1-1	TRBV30	CAWRFDRPNTEAFF
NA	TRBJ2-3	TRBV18	CASSENSLTDTQYF
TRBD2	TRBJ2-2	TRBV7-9	CASRPRPRLAGETGELFF
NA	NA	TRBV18	CASSPLVEGYEQYF
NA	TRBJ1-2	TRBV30	CAWKPGGQGANYGYTF
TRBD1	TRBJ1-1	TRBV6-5	CASRGTGGFAEAFF
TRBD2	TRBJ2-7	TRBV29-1	CSARGGSYEQYF
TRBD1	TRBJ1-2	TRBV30	CAWSVILQGGYTF